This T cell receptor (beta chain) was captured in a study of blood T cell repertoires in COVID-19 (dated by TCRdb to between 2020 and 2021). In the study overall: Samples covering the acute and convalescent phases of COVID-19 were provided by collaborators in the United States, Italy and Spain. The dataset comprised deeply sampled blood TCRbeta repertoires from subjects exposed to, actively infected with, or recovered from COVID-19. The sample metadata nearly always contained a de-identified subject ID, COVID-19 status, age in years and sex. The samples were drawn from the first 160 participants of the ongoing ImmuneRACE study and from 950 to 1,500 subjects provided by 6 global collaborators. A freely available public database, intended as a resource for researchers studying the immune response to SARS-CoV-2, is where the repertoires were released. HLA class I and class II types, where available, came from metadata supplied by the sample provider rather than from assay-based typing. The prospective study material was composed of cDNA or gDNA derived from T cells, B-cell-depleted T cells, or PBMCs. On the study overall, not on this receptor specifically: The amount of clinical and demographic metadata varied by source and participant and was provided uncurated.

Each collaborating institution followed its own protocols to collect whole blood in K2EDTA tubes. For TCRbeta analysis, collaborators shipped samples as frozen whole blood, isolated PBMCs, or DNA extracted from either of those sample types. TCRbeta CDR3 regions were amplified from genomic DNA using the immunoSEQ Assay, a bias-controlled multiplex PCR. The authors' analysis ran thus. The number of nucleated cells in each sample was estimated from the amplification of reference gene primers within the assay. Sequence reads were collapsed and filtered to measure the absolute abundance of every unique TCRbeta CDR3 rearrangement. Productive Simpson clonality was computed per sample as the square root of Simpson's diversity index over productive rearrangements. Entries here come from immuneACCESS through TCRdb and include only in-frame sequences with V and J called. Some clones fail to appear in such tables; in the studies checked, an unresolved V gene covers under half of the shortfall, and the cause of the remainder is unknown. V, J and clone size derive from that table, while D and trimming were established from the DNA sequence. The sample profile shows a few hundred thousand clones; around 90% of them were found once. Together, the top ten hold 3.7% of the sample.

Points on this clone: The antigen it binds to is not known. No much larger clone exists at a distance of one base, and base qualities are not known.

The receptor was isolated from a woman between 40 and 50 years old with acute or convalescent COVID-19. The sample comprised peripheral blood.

For the CDR3, the sequence is CASRLRKQGTSGNTIYF. The DNA is as follows: TGTGCCAGCAGGTTACGGAAACAGGGCACCTCTGGAAACACCATATATTTT. The receptor chain draws on TRBV2 and TRBJ1-3, and possibly TRBD1, on 6 matching bases. CDR1 is given as SNHLY and CDR2 as FYNNEI, both from the germline V gene. The junction carries 18 bases between V and J, which are trimmed by 6 bases and 0 bases respectively. Its CDR3 holds 17 amino acids, cysteine through phenylalanine. Of the read, only the CDR3 DNA is kept; its 51 bases are in frame from base 1.